The 20 T cell receptor beta chains listed next were all sequenced from one sample in a study of blood T cell repertoires in COVID-19. Generated by immunoSEQ multiplex PCR, the TCRdb table keeps only in-frame clones and is missing some. The sample contains around 380,000 clones, around 87% of which appear only once. The sample comprised PBMCs or T cells enriched from blood (not recorded which). These receptors originate from a young man who had recovered from COVID-19.

V usage is TRBV7-6 and J usage is TRBJ1-3; no definite D call. Germline values: CDR1 SGHVS, CDR2 FNYEAQ. Trimming took off 4 bases at V and 4 bases at J, with 11 bases between the two ends. This CDR3 has 14 amino acids. CDR3 residues: CASSSGLIGNTIYF. CDR3 in DNA: TGTGCCAGCAGCTCTGGGCTTATCGGAAACACCATATATTTT.

The chain combines TRBV7-6 with TRBJ2-3; 8 positions agree with TRBD1. The CDR3 spans 14 residues. Trimming at V came to 3 bases and at J to 5 bases, leaving 4 bases not matched to a gene. Germline V gene data show CDR1 as SGHVS and CDR2 as FNYEAQ. CDR3 DNA: TGTGCCAGCAGCTTCCCCACAGGGGGAGATACGCAGTATTTT. Translating it yields CASSFPTGGDTQYF.

Notes on this clone: This specimen includes other DNA sequences encoding the same CDR3. The rearrangement uses TRBV11-2 and TRBJ1-1, with D possibly matching TRBD1 (6 bases). The germline gives CDR1 SGHAT, CDR2 FQNNGV. Trimming cost V 2 bases and J 1 base, with 8 bases left between them. The CDR3 spans 14 residues. Here the CDR3 reads CASSLQQGNTEAFF. The CDR3 DNA reads TGTGCCAGCAGCTTACAACAGGGGAACACTGAAGCTTTCTTT.

The CDR3 sequence: CASRSLGEAQETQYF. The CDR3 nucleotides read TGTGCCAGCCGCAGCTTGGGTGAAGCGCAAGAGACCCAGTACTTC. The chain links TRBV6-5 to TRBJ2-5, with unresolved D. Germline V lookup: CDR1 MNHEY, CDR2 SVGAGI. The CDR3 length is 15 residues. V gave up 8 bases and J gave up 2 bases, with 18 bases separating them.

This rearrangement joins TRBV5-1 to TRBJ1-3, with D possibly TRBD1 on 5 matching bases. CDR1 SGHRS and CDR2 YFSETQ come from the germline V gene. The CDR3 is 15 amino acids. Trimming left V 4 bases short and J 0 bases short, with 11 bases between. CDR3 DNA: TGCGCCAGCAGCCAGGGATTCCCCTCTGGAAACACCATATATTTT. Protein product: CASSQGFPSGNTIYF.

This clone was counted once. Different DNA sequences within this sample yield the same CDR3. V usage is TRBV7-2 and J usage is TRBJ1-1; D is uncertain. This CDR3 spans 13 amino acids. V gave up 2 bases and J gave up 0 bases, with 4 bases separating them. Germline assignment: CDR1 SGHTA and CDR2 FQGNSA. The CDR3 loop reads CASSLSVNTEAFF. CDR3 sequence (DNA): TGTGCCAGCAGCTTAAGCGTGAACACTGAAGCTTTCTTT.

The CDR3 sequence is CASSLTGQGPTNYGYTF. Written as DNA, the CDR3 is TGTGCCAGCAGTTTAACGGGACAGGGGCCCACTAACTATGGCTACACCTTC. The chain employs TRBV27 and TRBJ1-2; 10 nucleotides match TRBD1. J gave up 0 bases and V 2 bases, and 6 bases lay outside the gene matches. CDR3 length: 17 residues. The germline gives CDR1 MNHEY, CDR2 SMNVEV (reference sequence).

The rearrangement joins TRBV10-2 to TRBJ1-2; TRBD1 might be the D (6 bases). There are 14 residues in the CDR3. Germline CDR1 is WSHSY and CDR2 is SAAADI. V lost 0 bases and J lost 4, with 9 bases in between. The CDR3: CASSESRGGYGYTF. The CDR3, as DNA: TGCGCCAGCAGTGAGTCGAGAGGGGGCTATGGCTACACCTTC.

This clone was seen a single time. The CDR3 here is CASRERGTSYEQYF. In DNA, the CDR3 is TGTGCCAGCAGAGAGCGGGGGACCTCCTACGAGCAGTACTTC. The chain has TRBV7-2 and TRBJ2-7; 8 positions agree with TRBD2. The germline gives CDR1 SGHTA, CDR2 FQGNSA. Losses at the gene ends were 6 bases for V and 0 bases for J; bases not matched to a gene: 4. The CDR3 loop spans 14 amino acids. The variable domain in full, with the rest retrieved from reference TRBV7-2 and TRBJ2-7, is GAGVSQSPSNKVTEKGKDVELRCDPISGHTALYWYRQSLGQGLEFLIYFQGNSAPDKSGLPSDRFSAERTGGSVSTLTIQRTQQEDSAVYLCASRERGTSYEQYFGPGTRLTVT.

Only one count was recorded for this clone. The germline gene is not matched at one end of the junction; a read error may be the cause. The chain is built from TRBV7-7 and TRBJ2-1; 7 bases agree with TRBD1. Germline V gene data show CDR1 as SSHAT and CDR2 as FNYEAQ (reference sequence). The CDR3 loop spans 13 amino acids. This CDR3 is CASSPGQSNEQFF. The CDR3, as DNA: TGTGCTAGCAGCCCGGGACAGAGCAATGAGCAGTTCTTC.

The chain links TRBV10-3 to TRBJ2-3, with 12 positions matching TRBD2. The ends lost 6 bases at V and 5 bases at J; junction bases unmatched: 3. The germline V gene encodes CDR1 ENHRY and CDR2 SYGVKD. The CDR3 has 14 amino acids. CDR3 residues: CAIRRTSGKDTQYF. CDR3 DNA sequence: TGTGCCATCAGGCGGACTAGCGGGAAAGATACGCAGTATTTT.

This chain connects TRBV6-1 to TRBJ1-2; 7 bases agree with TRBD1. CDR1 and CDR2 from the germline V gene are MNHNS and SASEGT. This CDR3 region has 17 residues. V lost 0 bases, J lost 8 bases, and 15 bases stayed unmatched. The CDR3 here is CASSEATSGTDFSGYTF. In DNA, the CDR3 is TGTGCCAGCAGTGAAGCCACCTCCGGGACAGATTTCTCCGGCTACACCTTC.

The rearrangement links TRBV9 to TRBJ1-2; 7 bases are a match to TRBD1. The V gene's germline CDR1 is SGDLS and CDR2 YYNGEE. After removal of 3 bases from V and 1 base from J, the junction contained 9 bases not matched to a gene. The CDR3 runs 16 residues. The CDR3 reads CASSGPGDSLNYGYTF. The CDR3 nucleotides read TGTGCCAGCAGCGGACCGGGGGACAGCCTTAACTATGGCTACACCTTC.

The chain couples TRBV28 to TRBJ1-1; D uncertain. V lost 5 bases to trimming and J lost 0 bases, with 10 bases between them. CDR1 is MDHEN, CDR2 SYDVKM, per germline. The CDR3 spans 14 residues. CDR3 amino acids: CASSRSDLNTEAFF. Here the CDR3 DNA reads TGTGCCAGCAGTCGGTCGGACTTGAACACTGAAGCTTTCTTT.

The chain links TRBV29-1 to TRBJ1-1; D not certain. Trimming cost V 4 bases and J 2 bases, with 14 bases left between them. There are 14 residues in the CDR3. Germline values: CDR1 SQVTM, CDR2 ANQGSEA. The DNA for the CDR3 is TGCAGCGTTGGGCTTTTTCGCGGAAACACTGAAGCTTTCTTT. Translated: CSVGLFRGNTEAFF.

V is TRBV5-6 and J is TRBJ1-2; D might be TRBD1 (6 bases). Per germline, CDR1 SGHDT and CDR2 YYEEEE. The CDR3 has 17 residues. The V and J ends lost 5 bases and 4 bases respectively, with 24 bases between them. The CDR3 DNA sequence: TGTGCCAGCAGGGAAGGAGGGACGGGGGGCAAGTCCTATGGCTACACCTTC. Encoded protein: CASREGGTGGKSYGYTF.

V gene TRBV4-2 combines with J gene TRBJ1-6; D perhaps matches TRBD1 (5 bases). Germline CDR1 is LGHNA and CDR2 is YNFKEQ. CDR3 length: 17 residues. V lost 0 bases to trimming and J lost 6 bases, with 15 bases between them. The CDR3 protein is CASSQDRGRWANSPLHF. The CDR3 DNA sequence: TGTGCCAGCAGCCAAGACCGGGGGAGGTGGGCTAATTCACCCCTCCACTTT.

The chain combines TRBV4-1 with TRBJ1-1; D gene ambiguous. Germline lookup yields CDR1 MGHRA and CDR2 YSYEKL. V was cut by 0 bases and J by 2 bases, with 10 bases left in between. The CDR3 covers 15 residues. In DNA form, the CDR3 reads TGCGCCAGCAGCCAAGAGATCCGGTTTAACACTGAAGCTTTCTTT. Protein product: CASSQEIRFNTEAFF.

The DNA of the CDR3 is TGTGCCAGCAGCCCGCAACCCGGGACAGGGGGACGAGGGGAGCAGTTCTTC. Its translation: CASSPQPGTGGRGEQFF. The chain combines TRBV3-1 (or the pseudogene TRBV3-2) with TRBJ2-1; TRBD1 matches at 11 bases. The V segment lost 4 bases and the J segment 10 bases; nucleotides outside the gene matches: 15. The CDR3 length is 17 residues. Germline V gene sequence: CDR1 LGHDT, CDR2 YNNKEL (reference sequence).

This clone occurred once. The rearrangement links TRBV7-9 to TRBJ1-5, with D perhaps TRBD1 (5 bases). Germline CDR1 is SEHNR and CDR2 is FQNEAQ (reference sequence). Deletions cut 1 base from V and 4 bases from J, with 8 bases between. CDR3 length: 14 amino acids. For the CDR3, the DNA is TGTGCCAGCAGCTTAGTGGGGGGGAATCAGCCCCAGCATTTT. The encoded protein is CASSLVGGNQPQHF.